The sequence of this T cell receptor (beta chain) was determined in a study of vaccination effects on CD4 cells after COVID-19. Peptide-pool stimulation followed by sequencing identified expanded antigen-specific CD4+ clonotypes in the ViraFEST assay. A 10-day culture period preceded the isolation of CD4+ T cells. Nucleocapsid antibody tests were negative, and the vaccine recipients had no prior SARS-CoV-2 infection. Half-medium changes using IL-2 medium occurred on days 3 and 7. With regard to this clone: Its antigen is as yet unknown.

Measured with immunoSEQ multiplex PCR; TCRdb has only the in-frame clones, and not every one. The repertoire holds some 41,000 clones, with roughly 79% as singletons. This CDR3 has 16 amino acids. Trimming stripped 1 base from V and 5 bases from J, with 15 bases between. Germline-derived CDR1 and CDR2 are LGHNA and YNFKEQ. The specimen comprised CD4+ T cells from PBMCs cultured with SARS-CoV-2 spike peptides, sampled before COVID-19 vaccination. J is TRBJ2-1 and V is TRBV4-2; D is perhaps TRBD1 or TRBD2 (5 bases each). This clonotype was obtained from a human donor who received a COVID-19 vaccine. The CDR3 nucleotides are TGTGCCAGCAGCCAAGTACAGTTTGAGGGGAACAATGAGCAGTTCTTC. This translates into CASSQVQFEGNNEQFF.